A selection of T cell receptor beta chains follows, all from one sample in a study of cytomegalovirus exposure and HLA in healthy donors. Method: immunoSEQ multiplex PCR; TCRdb's copy keeps in-frame clones and lacks some. Here the sample spans about 190,000 clones, 74% being singletons. The sample taken for sequencing was PBMCs. All receptors come from a woman in her 30s in good health and CMV-seropositive. Both conserved end residues are part of each CDR3. D genes are given only for firm matches. Size values are once, few and many counts, or a class for expanded clones, and some rows have none.

CDR3 protein | CDR3 DNA | J gene | V gene | clone size | D gene
CASSNLYEQYF | TGTGCCAGTAGTAACTTGTACGAGCAGTACTTC | TRBJ2-7 | TRBV19 | few | -
CASSSWGSGAYNEQFF | TGTGCCAGCAGCTCCTGGGGTAGCGGGGCTTACAATGAGCAGTTCTTC | TRBJ2-1 | TRBV5-6 | - | TRBD2
CASTRAISSLQETQYF | TGTGCCAGTACTCGAGCCATTTCCTCCTTACAAGAGACCCAGTACTTC | TRBJ2-5 | TRBV28 | - | -
CASSLRGSGDEQFF | TGTGCCAGCAGTTTAAGGGGGAGCGGCGATGAGCAGTTCTTC | TRBJ2-1 | TRBV27 | - | -
CASTRGALGTDTQYF | TGTGCCAGCACTCGGGGGGCGCTGGGAACAGATACGCAGTATTTT | TRBJ2-3 | TRBV27 | - | -
CASSLGLAGGHEQFF | TGTGCCAGCAGTTTAGGCCTAGCGGGAGGCCATGAGCAGTTCTTC | TRBJ2-1 | TRBV28 | - | TRBD2
CASRAVNYGYTF | TGTGCCAGCAGGGCTGTTAACTATGGCTACACCTTC | TRBJ1-2 | TRBV6-1 | - | -
CASSLSSGRLSYNEQFF | TGTGCCAGCAGTTTGTCCAGCGGGAGACTATCCTACAATGAGCAGTTCTTC | TRBJ2-1 | TRBV27 | - | TRBD2
CASNPGTGSYEQYF | TGTGCCAGCAACCCCGGGACAGGGTCCTACGAGCAGTACTTC | TRBJ2-7 | TRBV6-6 | - | TRBD1
CASSPLQGDKGEQYF | TGTGCCAGCTCACCTTTACAGGGCGATAAAGGAGAGCAGTACTTC | TRBJ2-7 | TRBV18 | - | -
CASSLEDSRKEQFF | TGTGCCAGCAGCTTAGAGGACTCGCGGAAGGAGCAGTTCTTC | TRBJ2-1 | TRBV7-2 | - | -
CASDTPSEGGNQPQHF | TGTGCTAGTGACACTCCCAGCGAGGGAGGCAATCAGCCCCAGCATTTT | TRBJ1-5 | TRBV12-5 | - | -
CASSLPTGSAANYGYTF | TGTGCCAGCAGTTTACCTACAGGGAGCGCGGCTAACTATGGCTACACCTTC | TRBJ1-2 | TRBV28 | - | -
CASTLTANSPLHF | TGCGCCAGCACATTGACAGCTAATTCACCCCTCCACTTT | TRBJ1-6 | TRBV5-1 | - | -
CASSQRGGRRNTEAFF | TGTGCCAGCAGCCAGAGGGGGGGGCGGAGGAACACTGAAGCTTTCTTT | TRBJ1-1 | TRBV14 | - | -
CASSTGTSGGTDTQYF | TGTGCCAGCAGCACTGGGACTAGCGGAGGCACAGATACGCAGTATTTT | TRBJ2-3 | TRBV9 | once | TRBD2
CASSFQDSDTQYF | TGCGCCAGCAGCTTTCAGGATTCAGATACGCAGTATTTT | TRBJ2-3 | TRBV5-1 | - | -
CASSLGPGEGYEQYF | TGTGCCAGCAGCTTGGGGCCGGGAGAAGGGTACGAGCAGTACTTC | TRBJ2-7 | TRBV5-4 | - | -
CASSPGSGTYEQYF | TGTGCCAGCAGTCCCGGGAGCGGAACCTACGAGCAGTACTTC | TRBJ2-7 | TRBV5-4 | - | -
CASSLRTSGSSYNEQFF | TGTGCCAGCAGTCTGAGGACTAGCGGGAGCTCCTACAATGAGCAGTTCTTC | TRBJ2-1 | TRBV27 | - | TRBD2
CASSSLLGLAGATGDEQFF | TGTGCCAGCAGTTCTCTATTGGGACTAGCGGGAGCTACGGGCGATGAGCAGTTCTTC | TRBJ2-1 | TRBV27 | - | TRBD2
CASSQVGQFSYEQYF | TGCGCCAGCAGCCAAGTCGGACAGTTCTCCTACGAGCAGTACTTC | TRBJ2-7 | TRBV4-1 | - | -
CASSPDNNNEQFF | TGTGCCAGCTCACCGGACAATAACAATGAGCAGTTCTTC | TRBJ2-1 | TRBV18 | - | -
CASSSAGVGNEQFF | TGTGCCAGCAGTTCAGCGGGAGTTGGGAATGAGCAGTTCTTC | TRBJ2-1 | TRBV6-1 | - | TRBD2
CASSLGTAYEQYF | TGTGCCAGCAGCCTGGGGACAGCCTACGAGCAGTACTTC | TRBJ2-7 | TRBV7-9 | - | TRBD1
CASTRNPGGGELFF | TGTGCCAGCACGCGGAACCCGGGGGGCGGGGAGCTGTTTTTT | TRBJ2-2 | TRBV6-5 | - | TRBD2
CASSLGGTQYF | TGTGCTAGCAGCTTAGGAGGGACCCAGTACTTC | TRBJ2-5 | TRBV7-7 | - | -
CASSILAGANEQFF | TGTGCCAGTAGTATTCTAGCGGGAGCCAATGAGCAGTTCTTC | TRBJ2-1 | TRBV19 | - | TRBD2
CASTQLVDTGEQYF | TGTGCCAGCACCCAACTCGTGGACACTGGCGAGCAGTACTTC | TRBJ2-7 | TRBV28 | - | -
CASSYTRMGNQPQHF | TGTGCCAGCAGTTACACTCGCATGGGCAATCAGCCCCAGCATTTT | TRBJ1-5 | TRBV6-5 | - | -
CASTAGTGAEKLFF | TGCGCCAGCACCGCCGGGACAGGGGCTGAAAAACTGTTTTTT | TRBJ1-4 | TRBV5-1 | - | TRBD1
CASSPHREGKSPLHF | TGTGCCAGCAGTCCCCACAGGGAGGGCAAGTCACCCCTCCACTTT | TRBJ1-6 | TRBV28 | - | -
CASSNGGVDEKLFF | TGTGCCAGCAGTAACGGGGGGGTGGATGAAAAACTGTTTTTT | TRBJ1-4 | TRBV6-5 | - | -
CASLYRGYTF | TGTGCCAGCCTTTACAGGGGCTACACCTTC | TRBJ1-2 | TRBV2 | - | -
CASSSQANSGNTIYF | TGTGCCAGCAGCTCGCAGGCCAACTCTGGAAACACCATATATTTT | TRBJ1-3 | TRBV5-6 | - | -
CASSPGGVRKETQYF | TGCGCCAGCAGCCCGGGGGGAGTCCGAAAGGAGACCCAGTACTTC | TRBJ2-5 | TRBV4-1 | - | TRBD2
CASSEAEDSVGEKLFF | TGTGCCAGCAGTGAAGCGGAGGACAGCGTTGGTGAAAAACTGTTTTTT | TRBJ1-4 | TRBV6-1 | few | -
CASSLGILVSYNEQFF | TGTGCCAGCAGTTTGGGTATCCTAGTATCCTACAATGAGCAGTTCTTC | TRBJ2-1 | TRBV27 | - | -
CASGNSGRAYEQYF | TGTGCCAGCGGAAATAGCGGGAGGGCCTACGAGCAGTACTTC | TRBJ2-7 | TRBV2 | few | TRBD2
CASSSQGDYGYTF | TGTGCCAGCAGCTCGCAGGGGGACTATGGCTACACCTTC | TRBJ1-2 | TRBV7-9 | - | TRBD1
CASSSMGGGEAGAPETQYF | TGCGCCAGCAGCTCAATGGGGGGGGGTGAAGCGGGAGCGCCAGAGACCCAGTACTTC | TRBJ2-5 | TRBV5-1 | - | TRBD2